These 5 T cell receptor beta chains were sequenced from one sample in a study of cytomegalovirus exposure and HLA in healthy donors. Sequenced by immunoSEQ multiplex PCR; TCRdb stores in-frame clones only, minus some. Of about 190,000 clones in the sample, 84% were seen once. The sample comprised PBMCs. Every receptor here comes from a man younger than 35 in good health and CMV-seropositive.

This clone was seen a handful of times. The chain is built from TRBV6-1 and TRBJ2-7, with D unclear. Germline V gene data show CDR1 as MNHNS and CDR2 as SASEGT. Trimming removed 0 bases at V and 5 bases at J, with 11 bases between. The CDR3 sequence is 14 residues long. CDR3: CASSEAVGPHEQYF. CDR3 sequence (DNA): TGTGCCAGCAGTGAAGCGGTGGGCCCCCACGAGCAGTACTTC.

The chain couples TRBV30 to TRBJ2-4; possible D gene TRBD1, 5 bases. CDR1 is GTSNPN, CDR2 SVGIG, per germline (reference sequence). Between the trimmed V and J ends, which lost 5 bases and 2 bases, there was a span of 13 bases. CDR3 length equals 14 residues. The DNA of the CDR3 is TGTGCCTGGGGGGCGGCCGTTCCCAAAAACATTCAGTACTTC. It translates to CAWGAAVPKNIQYF.

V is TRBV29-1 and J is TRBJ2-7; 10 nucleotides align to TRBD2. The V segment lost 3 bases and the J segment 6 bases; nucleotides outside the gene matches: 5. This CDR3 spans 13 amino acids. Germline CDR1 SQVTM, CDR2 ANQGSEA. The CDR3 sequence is CSVEASGSREQYF. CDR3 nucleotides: TGCAGCGTTGAGGCTAGCGGGAGCCGCGAGCAGTACTTC.

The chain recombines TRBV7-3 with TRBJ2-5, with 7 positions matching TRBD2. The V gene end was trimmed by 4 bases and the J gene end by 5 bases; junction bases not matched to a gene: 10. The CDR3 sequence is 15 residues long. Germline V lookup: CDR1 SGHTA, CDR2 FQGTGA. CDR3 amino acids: CASSSTGLLGETQYF. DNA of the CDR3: TGTGCCAGCAGCTCTACGGGACTACTGGGGGAGACCCAGTACTTC.

The DNA for the CDR3 is TGTGCCAGCAGTTTGCTGGCAGGGGCTTTGGGTGAGCAGTTCTTC. It yields the protein CASSLLAGALGEQFF. The chain employs TRBV27 and TRBJ2-1; weak D call: TRBD1 (6 bases). Per germline, CDR1 MNHEY and CDR2 SMNVEV (reference sequence). Trimming cost V 3 bases and J 9 bases, with 18 bases left between them. The CDR3 extends over 15 amino acids.